One T cell receptor (beta chain) is described in this entry. TCRdb independently ran MiXCR on the PCR reads; one entry per CDR3 protein. The sample lists about 320,000 distinct CDR3 sequences, about 23% occurring once. This sample is part of a study of molecular identifiers for immune sequencing clone quantification. Study context: In replicates, RNA from about 20,000 or 100,000 naive CD8 cells was split five ways, four sequenced.

V gave up 7 bases and J gave up 3 bases, with 15 bases separating them. This CDR3 spans 14 amino acids. The receptor was isolated from a human donor in good health. Some libraries in this study had Jurkat cell RNA spiked in. This chain links TRBV12-3 or TRBV12-4 with TRBJ1-1; D uncertain. Specimen: naive CD8+ T cells from blood, with Jurkat cell RNA spiked in. This sample's subset: FACS-sorted CD8+CD4-CCR7+CD45RA+ naive T cells. CDR3 coding DNA: TGTGCCAGCACCCCAACGAGGGTTTACACTGAAGCTTTCTTT. Translated, it gives CASTPTRVYTEAFF.